These T cell receptor beta chains were read from a single sample in a study of OX40 agonist ivuxolimab in advanced cancers. The assay was immunoSEQ multiplex PCR, and TCRdb's table has in-frame clones only and misses some. The repertoire includes about 100,000 clones, approximately 90% of them detected once, and about 0.31% sits in the top ten. Specimen: CD4+ or CD8+ T cells sorted from blood, collected in a trial of the OX40 agonist ivuxolimab. These TCRs come from an adult with an advanced solid tumor such as melanoma, head and neck, liver or kidney cancer. The CDR3 runs from the conserved cysteine through the conserved F or W. Each record gives: V gene, J gene, clone size, D gene, CDR3 protein, CDR3 DNA. The D gene is left open where the match is weak. Expanded clones are given a class, and other clones once, few, many or no size at all.

V gene: TRBV7-2
J gene: TRBJ2-2
clone size: NA
D gene: NA
CDR3 protein: CASSLPGTGTGELFF
CDR3 DNA: TGTGCCAGCAGCCTTCCAGGGACGGGCACCGGGGAGCTGTTTTTT

V gene: TRBV18
J gene: TRBJ2-5
clone size: NA
D gene: NA
CDR3 protein: CASSLADEASAQYF
CDR3 DNA: TGTGCCAGCTCGCTGGCGGACGAGGCCTCCGCCCAGTACTTC

V gene: TRBV11-2
J gene: TRBJ2-3
clone size: once
D gene: NA
CDR3 protein: CASSSDPRGSFDTQYF
CDR3 DNA: TGTGCCAGCAGCTCTGACCCCAGGGGCTCCTTTGATACGCAGTATTTT

V gene: TRBV7-2
J gene: TRBJ2-2
clone size: NA
D gene: NA
CDR3 protein: CASSWGGAGTGELFF
CDR3 DNA: TGTGCCAGCAGCTGGGGGGGCGCGGGCACCGGGGAGCTGTTTTTT

V gene: TRBV7-9
J gene: TRBJ2-1
clone size: NA
D gene: TRBD1
CDR3 protein: CASSWLGTGRSDEQFF
CDR3 DNA: TGTGCCAGCAGCTGGCTGGGGACAGGGAGATCGGATGAGCAGTTCTTC

V gene: TRBV21-1
J gene: TRBJ1-2
clone size: NA
D gene: NA
CDR3 protein: CASGGVSKRFGYTF
CDR3 DNA: TGTGCCAGCGGGGGGGTTTCTAAGAGGTTTGGCTACACCTTC

V gene: TRBV9
J gene: TRBJ2-5
clone size: NA
D gene: NA
CDR3 protein: CASSVDGEVQETQYF
CDR3 DNA: TGTGCCAGCAGCGTAGATGGGGAGGTTCAAGAGACCCAGTACTTC

V gene: TRBV10-3
J gene: TRBJ2-3
clone size: NA
D gene: NA
CDR3 protein: CAISVSQTSTDTQYF
CDR3 DNA: TGTGCCATCAGTGTCAGCCAAACTAGCACAGATACGCAGTATTTT

V gene: TRBV18
J gene: TRBJ2-7
clone size: NA
D gene: NA
CDR3 protein: CASSPPVGAGDSYEQYF
CDR3 DNA: TGTGCCAGCTCACCACCAGTTGGGGCAGGAGATTCCTACGAGCAGTACTTC

V gene: TRBV7-2
J gene: TRBJ2-7
clone size: NA
D gene: NA
CDR3 protein: CASSLGQVGEQYF
CDR3 DNA: TGTGCCAGCAGCTTAGGACAGGTTGGCGAGCAGTACTTC

V gene: TRBV28
J gene: TRBJ1-2
clone size: NA
D gene: TRBD1
CDR3 protein: CASRKDRGENYGYTF
CDR3 DNA: TGTGCCAGCAGGAAGGACAGGGGCGAAAACTATGGCTACACCTTC

V gene: TRBV19
J gene: TRBJ1-1
clone size: NA
D gene: NA
CDR3 protein: CASMGGLNTEAFF
CDR3 DNA: TGTGCCAGTATGGGTGGTTTGAACACTGAAGCTTTCTTT

V gene: TRBV28
J gene: TRBJ2-2
clone size: few
D gene: NA
CDR3 protein: CASTIGRGLFF
CDR3 DNA: TGTGCCAGCACCATTGGTAGGGGTCTGTTTTTT

V gene: TRBV23-1
J gene: TRBJ1-1
clone size: NA
D gene: NA
CDR3 protein: CASSQSFPRTYPEAFF
CDR3 DNA: TGCGCCAGCAGTCAATCGTTTCCCAGGACCTACCCCGAAGCTTTCTTT

V gene: TRBV6-4
J gene: TRBJ2-7
clone size: NA
D gene: TRBD1
CDR3 protein: CASSAGTGPSYEQYF
CDR3 DNA: TGTGCCAGCAGTGCCGGGACAGGGCCCTCCTACGAGCAGTACTTC

V gene: TRBV6-4
J gene: TRBJ1-4
clone size: NA
D gene: NA
CDR3 protein: CASSLAVANEKLFF
CDR3 DNA: TGTGCCAGCAGTCTGGCTGTAGCTAATGAAAAACTGTTTTTT

V gene: TRBV19
J gene: TRBJ1-2
clone size: NA
D gene: NA
CDR3 protein: CASSIDGLSTVGYTF
CDR3 DNA: TGTGCCAGTAGTATAGACGGCCTCAGCACGGTGGGCTACACCTTC

V gene: TRBV21-1
J gene: TRBJ2-5
clone size: once
D gene: NA
CDR3 protein: CASSKDRGETQYF
CDR3 DNA: TGTGCCAGCAGCAAAGATAGAGGGGAGACCCAGTACTTC

V gene: TRBV11-3
J gene: TRBJ2-1
clone size: NA
D gene: TRBD2
CDR3 protein: CASSQTSGAYNEQFF
CDR3 DNA: TGTGCCAGCAGCCAGACTAGCGGGGCTTACAATGAGCAGTTCTTC

V gene: TRBV5-4
J gene: TRBJ2-6
clone size: NA
D gene: NA
CDR3 protein: CASSVRDTLSGANVLTF
CDR3 DNA: TGTGCCAGCAGCGTGAGGGACACCCTCTCTGGGGCCAACGTCCTGACTTTC

V gene: TRBV5-1
J gene: TRBJ2-1
clone size: NA
D gene: TRBD1
CDR3 protein: CASSTGAVNEQFF
CDR3 DNA: TGCGCCAGCTCTACAGGGGCGGTCAATGAGCAGTTCTTC

V gene: TRBV5-6
J gene: TRBJ2-7
clone size: NA
D gene: NA
CDR3 protein: CASSLSLPHEQYF
CDR3 DNA: TGTGCCAGCAGCTTGTCACTTCCCCACGAGCAGTACTTC

V gene: TRBV7-2
J gene: TRBJ2-3
clone size: NA
D gene: TRBD2
CDR3 protein: CASSLVAGLSTDTQYF
CDR3 DNA: TGTGCCAGCAGCTTAGTAGCGGGACTAAGCACAGATACGCAGTATTTT

V gene: TRBV7-8
J gene: TRBJ2-1
clone size: NA
D gene: TRBD2
CDR3 protein: CASSRQREGAEQFF
CDR3 DNA: TGTGCCAGCAGCCGTCAGCGGGAGGGAGCAGAGCAGTTCTTC

V gene: TRBV6-5
J gene: TRBJ2-7
clone size: NA
D gene: NA
CDR3 protein: CASSSGALPYEQYF
CDR3 DNA: TGTGCCAGCAGTTCCGGGGCGCTTCCGTACGAGCAGTACTTC

V gene: TRBV5-4
J gene: TRBJ2-2
clone size: once
D gene: NA
CDR3 protein: CASSLDRLGELFF
CDR3 DNA: TGTGCCAGCAGCTTGGACAGATTAGGGGAGCTGTTTTTT

V gene: TRBV6-4
J gene: TRBJ2-2
clone size: NA
D gene: TRBD1
CDR3 protein: CASSTGTGNTGELFF
CDR3 DNA: TGTGCCAGCAGTACCGGGACAGGGAACACCGGGGAGCTGTTTTTT

V gene: TRBV7-2
J gene: TRBJ1-2
clone size: NA
D gene: TRBD1
CDR3 protein: CASSLGGTGAYGYTF
CDR3 DNA: TGTGCCAGCAGCTTAGGGGGGACAGGGGCCTATGGCTACACCTTC

V gene: TRBV5-1
J gene: TRBJ1-4
clone size: NA
D gene: TRBD1
CDR3 protein: CASSFQGAGEKLFF
CDR3 DNA: TGCGCCAGCAGCTTTCAGGGGGCTGGGGAAAAACTGTTTTTT

V gene: TRBV20-1
J gene: TRBJ1-2
clone size: NA
D gene: NA
CDR3 protein: CSAPPEGGYTF
CDR3 DNA: TGCAGTGCCCCGCCAGAGGGAGGCTACACCTTC

V gene: TRBV7-2
J gene: TRBJ2-3
clone size: NA
D gene: TRBD2
CDR3 protein: CASSSRGLGGTDTQYF
CDR3 DNA: TGTGCCAGCAGCTCCAGGGGACTAGGGGGCACAGATACGCAGTATTTT

V gene: TRBV7-3
J gene: TRBJ2-2
clone size: NA
D gene: TRBD2
CDR3 protein: CASKAGGPTSNTGELFF
CDR3 DNA: TGTGCCAGTAAAGCGGGAGGGCCTACATCGAACACCGGGGAGCTGTTTTTT

V gene: TRBV6-6
J gene: TRBJ1-1
clone size: once
D gene: NA
CDR3 protein: CASLHGRGARTEAFF
CDR3 DNA: TGTGCCAGCCTGCACGGGCGGGGGGCGAGGACTGAAGCTTTCTTT

V gene: TRBV28
J gene: TRBJ2-7
clone size: NA
D gene: TRBD1
CDR3 protein: CASSLVGQGLLAYEQYF
CDR3 DNA: TGTGCCAGCAGTTTAGTTGGACAGGGTTTATTAGCCTACGAGCAGTACTTC

V gene: TRBV7-6
J gene: TRBJ1-4
clone size: NA
D gene: NA
CDR3 protein: CASSSFGRPMEKLFF
CDR3 DNA: TGTGCCAGCAGCTCGTTCGGGCGCCCAATGGAAAAACTGTTTTTT

V gene: TRBV11-3
J gene: TRBJ2-1
clone size: NA
D gene: TRBD2
CDR3 protein: CASSLAGGGNEQFF
CDR3 DNA: TGTGCCAGCAGCTTAGCGGGAGGGGGCAATGAGCAGTTCTTC

V gene: TRBV29-1
J gene: TRBJ2-7
clone size: NA
D gene: NA
CDR3 protein: CSVSGGYEQYF
CDR3 DNA: TGCAGCGTATCAGGCGGGTACGAGCAGTACTTC

V gene: TRBV6-6
J gene: TRBJ2-7
clone size: NA
D gene: TRBD2
CDR3 protein: CATLAGTSDYEQYF
CDR3 DNA: TGTGCCACATTGGCCGGGACTAGCGACTACGAGCAGTACTTC

V gene: TRBV5-1
J gene: TRBJ2-5
clone size: few
D gene: TRBD1
CDR3 protein: CASSTGGGETQYF
CDR3 DNA: TGCGCCAGCAGTACAGGGGGCGGCGAGACCCAGTACTTC

V gene: TRBV7-8
J gene: TRBJ2-6
clone size: NA
D gene: TRBD2
CDR3 protein: CASSLGLGSGSPSGANVLTF
CDR3 DNA: TGTGCCAGCAGCTTAGGACTAGGTAGCGGGAGCCCCTCTGGGGCCAACGTCCTGACTTTC

V gene: TRBV28
J gene: TRBJ1-4
clone size: NA
D gene: TRBD1
CDR3 protein: CASSEGQRRSRKEKLFF
CDR3 DNA: TGTGCCAGCAGTGAGGGACAGAGAAGGTCCCGCAAAGAAAAACTGTTTTTT

V gene: TRBV5-1
J gene: TRBJ1-1
clone size: NA
D gene: NA
CDR3 protein: CASSDAGSQMNTEAFF
CDR3 DNA: TGCGCCAGCAGTGACGCGGGGAGTCAAATGAACACTGAAGCTTTCTTT

V gene: TRBV15
J gene: TRBJ2-5
clone size: NA
D gene: TRBD2
CDR3 protein: CATSSLDLAGETQYF
CDR3 DNA: TGTGCCACCAGCTCTTTGGATCTAGCGGGCGAGACCCAGTACTTC